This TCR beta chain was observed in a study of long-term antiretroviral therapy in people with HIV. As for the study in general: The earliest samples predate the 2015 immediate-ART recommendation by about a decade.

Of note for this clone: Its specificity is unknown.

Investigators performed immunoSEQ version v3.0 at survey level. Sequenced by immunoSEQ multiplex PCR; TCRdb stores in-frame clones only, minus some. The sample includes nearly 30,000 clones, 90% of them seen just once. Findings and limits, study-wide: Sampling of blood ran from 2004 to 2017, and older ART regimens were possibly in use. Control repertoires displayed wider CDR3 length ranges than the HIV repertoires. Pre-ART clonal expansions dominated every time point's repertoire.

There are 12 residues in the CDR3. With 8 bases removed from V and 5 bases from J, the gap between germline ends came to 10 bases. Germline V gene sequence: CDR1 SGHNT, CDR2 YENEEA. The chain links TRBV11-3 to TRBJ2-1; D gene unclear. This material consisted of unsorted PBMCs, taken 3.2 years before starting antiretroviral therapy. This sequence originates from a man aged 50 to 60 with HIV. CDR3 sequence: CASSGVHNEQFF. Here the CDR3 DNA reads TGTGCCAGCTCAGGCGTACACAATGAGCAGTTCTTC.